This T cell receptor beta chain was recovered during a study of shared clonotypes between healthy human individuals (TCRdb year 2020). Background for the entire study: The cohort comprised a couple of women and a few men aged 18 to 49 years. For each donor, CD4 naive and CD4 memory were each given three plates, CD8 naive was given two plates, and CD8 memory was given one plate. Blood TCR repertoires of about five healthy adults were deeply sequenced to estimate repertoire size and the extent of clonotype sharing between individuals. Different laboratories and diverse techniques were used to prepare libraries and sequence TCR repertoires, to increase sequencing depth and limit assay-specific biases. Each donor's leukapheresis produced roughly between about 0.85 and 10 billion PBMCs.

TCR CDR3 regions were amplified from genomic DNA by multiplex PCR using the deep immunoSEQ assay. Extracted genomic DNA from each cell subset was distributed evenly across all wells of several immunoSEQ 96-well plates, and each plate was treated as a replicate. Each replicate PCR for sorted subsets received about 210 ng genomic DNA, equal to about 30,000 T cell genomes. The purified libraries were quantified using a Qubit 3.0 fluorometer, sized with a Bioanalyzer 2100, and then quantified again using the KAPA Library Quantification kit. Every immunoSEQ 96-well plate was sequenced on a separate single-read 150-cycle Illumina NextSeq 550 flow cell. In the authors' own workflow: Because the immunoSEQ output held only junctional sequences and lacked quality scores, the filtering could not match the filtering applied to full-length reads. Sequences were annotated with PyIR, a Python wrapper for IgBLAST v1.9, using IMGT germline references to assign V/J genes and CDR3. Any read was removed if the V/J assignment was weak (E-value above 1e-6), the CDR3 was missing, or the read contained stop codons, out-of-frame junctions, or ambiguous translated residues. A V3J clonotype was defined by an identical inferred V gene, J gene, and CDR3 amino acid sequence. Percentage overlap between repertoires was calculated by dividing the number of shared unique clonotypes by the size of the smaller repertoire. RTK rarefaction, the Chao1 estimator, and Recon v2.1 estimates of unobserved clonotypes were used to assess repertoire richness. OLGA was used to compute generation probabilities for all TCRbeta clonotypes that the gDNA method yielded from four donors. Here the immuneACCESS table is served through TCRdb, limited to in-frame sequences with V and J called. Missing clones are a known gap in these copies; in checked studies unresolved V genes cover under half, and the rest lacks a known reason. V, J and clone size were drawn from that table, and D and trimming were deduced from the DNA. This sample comprises some 1,100,000 clones, around three quarters of them detected only once. Clones ranked in the top ten supply around 0.47% of the sample.

General findings and caveats noted by the study authors: Higher generation probabilities were observed for clonotypes shared by all four sorted-subset donors than for non-shared clonotypes. Rarefaction of sorted-subset datasets indicated incomplete sequencing despite the large sequencing depth. About 4.5% of naive CD4, roughly 3.5% of naive CD8, approximately 2.2% of memory CD4, and 0.35% to 0.4% of memory CD8 clonotypes were shared across four donors. The genetic and exposure-history diversity represented was limited by the small number of donors. Naive subsets generally had larger estimated clonotype richness than memory subsets did. Sampling was restricted to blood, and TCR repertoires in tissues likely differ from the TCR repertoires found in blood. Pairwise subsampling led to the expectation that sequencing depth would affect the degree of clonotype sharing among donors.

The CDR1 and CDR2 encoded by the germline V gene are SGHNT and YENEEA. The CDR3 runs 12 amino acids, cysteine and phenylalanine included. Only CDR3 DNA is held: 36 bases, read in frame from base 1. Trimming takes 1 base from V and 8 bases from J, and the germline ends sit 6 bases apart. Donors were healthy HIV-negative adults with no recently reported acute infections or vaccinations. Every donor was a Caucasian adult living in Nashville, Tennessee, USA. Magnetic negative selection was used to enrich CD4+ T cells, after which naive cells were positively selected on CD45RA and the negative fraction became the memory subset. Blood was obtained by leukapheresis, after which PBMCs were separated by Ficoll-Histopaque density gradient centrifugation and cryopreserved in liquid nitrogen vapor phase. Analytical flow cytometry was used to check the purity and quantity of each magnetically sorted T cell population. Genomic DNA was isolated from every sorted fraction and measured by UV absorbance on a Nanodrop 2000c.

In the case of this clone: The target of this receptor is not known. Within one base of it there is no much larger clone, and no base qualities were kept.

The sample taken for sequencing was memory CD4+ T cells from PBMCs. The sample's cell subset or site label, in plain terms: CD45RA-negative fraction. The rearrangement combines TRBV11-3 with TRBJ2-1; there is no confident call for the D gene. The origin of this receptor is a man between 18 and 29 years old in good health. Some clones in this sample may be carry-over from other donors' samples. The DNA sequence is given as TGTGCCAGCAGCTTAGGATTCTATGAGCAGTTCTTC. Translated, it reads CASSLGFYEQFF.